These T cell receptor beta chains were read from a single sample in a study of beta chain features in type 1 diabetes. Clones were sequenced by immunoSEQ multiplex PCR, and TCRdb holds only the in-frame ones, with some missing. The sample lists hundreds of thousands of clones; around 15% were seen once. The sequencing sample was made of naive CD4+ T cells from blood. These receptors came from a man younger than 30 with type 1 diabetes. CDR3s include the opening cysteine and the closing phenylalanine or tryptophan. A D gene is named only where the DNA matches it firmly. Not all rows give a size; the values are once, few, many and, for expanded clones, a class.

>NA|TRBV29-1|NA|TRBJ2-1
TGCAGCGTTGCACGGACACCAAATGAGCAGTTCTTC
CSVARTPNEQFF
>TRBD2|TRBV30|few|TRBJ2-2
TGTGCCTGGAGCGGGCCAGCGGGATCGAACACCGGGGAGCTGTTTTTT
CAWSGPAGSNTGELFF
>TRBD1|TRBV5-4|few|TRBJ2-6
TGTGCCAGCAGGTTGACAGGGGGAAGTGGGGCCAACGTCCTGACTTTC
CASRLTGGSGANVLTF
>NA|TRBV5-4|few|TRBJ2-1
TGTGCCAGCAGCTCTGGGTCGGGAGCGTCCTTGGGTGAGCAGTTCTTC
CASSSGSGASLGEQFF
>NA|TRBV7-9|few|TRBJ2-1
TGTGCCAGCAGCCCCCCACAGGGCCGTAATGAGCAGTTCTTC
CASSPPQGRNEQFF
>TRBD1|TRBV7-3|NA|TRBJ2-2
TGTGCCAGCAGCTCCGGGACAGGGAACACCGGGGAGCTGTTTTTT
CASSSGTGNTGELFF
>NA|TRBV6-6|few|TRBJ2-7
TGTGCCAGCAGTTCCGGCGGGGATCGCGACGAGCAGTACTTC
CASSSGGDRDEQYF
>NA|TRBV5-4|NA|TRBJ2-7
TGCGCCAGCAGCCAAGTTCTCCTTCTTGTAGAGTACGAGCAGTACTTC
CASSQVLLLVEYEQYF
>NA|TRBV10-2|NA|TRBJ2-7
TGCGCCAGCAGTGAGTTGGACTCAGGTGGAGAGCAGTACTTC
CASSELDSGGEQYF
>TRBD1|TRBV28|few|TRBJ1-6
TGTGCCAGCAGACTACAGGGGGCCAGATCGCCCCTCCACTTT
CASRLQGARSPLHF
>NA|TRBV2|NA|TRBJ1-2
TGTGCCAGCAGTGAAAATCGGAGGCAGGGCCCAACGGGGTATGGCTACACCTTC
CASSENRRQGPTGYGYTF
>TRBD2|TRBV5-6|few|TRBJ2-1
TGTGCCAGCAGCCATACTAGCGGGGGCCTCCGGGATGAGCAGTTCTTC
CASSHTSGGLRDEQFF
>TRBD1|TRBV11-2|NA|TRBJ1-6
TGTGCCAGCAGCGATAGACAGGGGGAATCACCCCTCCACTTT
CASSDRQGESPLHF
>TRBD1|TRBV23-1|NA|TRBJ1-5
TGCGCCAGCAGTCATTCCAACCGCGGACAGGGGAGACATAGCAATCAGCCCCAGCATTTT
CASSHSNRGQGRHSNQPQHF
>NA|TRBV6-6|few|TRBJ2-7
TGTGCCAGCAGTACAGTGAGTTTCCGCTACGAGCAGTACTTC
CASSTVSFRYEQYF
>TRBD2|TRBV25-1|NA|TRBJ2-7
TGTGCCAGCAGCGTACGAGCGGGAGGACCCTCCTACGAGCAGTACTTC
CASSVRAGGPSYEQYF
>NA|TRBV7-2|few|TRBJ2-7
TGTGCCAGCAGCCCCCGGGGGCAGGGGCACGAGCAGTACTTC
CASSPRGQGHEQYF